These T cell receptor beta chains were read from a single sample in a study of T-cell reconstitution after alpha-beta-depleted transplantation in children. One entry per CDR3 protein, called by TCRdb with MiXCR from the PCR reads. In the table there are hundreds of thousands of distinct CDR3 sequences, about an eighth of which are singletons. Source: PBMCs, mostly from graft donor cells, taken 360 days after TCRalphabeta/CD19-depleted stem cell transplant. Receptors were obtained from a male patient younger than 18 who had a stem cell transplant for acute myeloid leukemia, so the T cells may come from the graft donor. The CDR3 runs from the conserved cysteine through the conserved F or W. The D gene is left open where the match is weak. Clone size is given for some rows only: seen once, a few or many times, or a class if the clone is expanded.

j_gene,d_gene,abundance,v_gene,CDR3nt,CDR3aa
TRBJ2-5,-,few,TRBV25-1,TGTGCCAGCAGTGGGGGCAAATTCCAAGAGACCCAGTACTTC,CASSGGKFQETQYF
TRBJ2-3,-,-,TRBV5-1,TGCGCCAGCAGCTCCCGGGCGACCTCAGATACGCAGTATTTT,CASSSRATSDTQYF
TRBJ2-1,TRBD2,-,TRBV24-1,TGTGCCACCAGCCGCCCGGTCGGAGGGGAGGGCAATGAGCAGTTCTTC,CATSRPVGGEGNEQFF
TRBJ2-7,TRBD2,few,TRBV20-1,TGCAGTGCTAGGGGGCTAGCGGCAGCCTACGAGCAGTACTTC,CSARGLAAAYEQYF
TRBJ1-5,-,-,TRBV15,TGTGCCACCAGCACGGGGGGAGGCAATCAGCCCCAGCATTTT,CATSTGGGNQPQHF
TRBJ2-2,TRBD2,many,TRBV10-3,TGTGCCATCTCGGGACTAACGGACACCGGGGAGCTGTTTTTT,CAISGLTDTGELFF
TRBJ2-7,TRBD2,-,TRBV20-1,TGCAGTGCTAGCCCCCCGGCGGGAGGGCGGTACGAGCAGTACTTC,CSASPPAGGRYEQYF
TRBJ2-7,TRBD2,few,TRBV4-2,TGTGCCAGCAGCGCGCGACTAGCGGACGCCTACGAGCAGTACTTC,CASSARLADAYEQYF
TRBJ2-1,-,-,TRBV29-1,TGCAGCGTTGAGAGCCGGAAGACCTACAATGAGCAGTTCTTC,CSVESRKTYNEQFF
TRBJ2-5,-,-,TRBV20-1,TGCAGTGCCACCGTTATATCGTACCAAGAGACCCAGTACTTC,CSATVISYQETQYF
TRBJ2-7,-,-,TRBV11-2,TGTGCCAGCAGCTTCTTCCGGCTAGCTGATTTTAGCTCCTACGAGCAGTACTTC,CASSFFRLADFSSYEQYF
TRBJ2-7,TRBD2,-,TRBV29-1,TGCAGCGTAGCCCTACTCCTAGCGGGTCCATCCTACGAGCAGTACTTC,CSVALLLAGPSYEQYF
TRBJ2-1,-,many,TRBV6-1,TGTGCCAGCAGTCCCACCGCAGGGTACAATGAGCAGTTCTTC,CASSPTAGYNEQFF
TRBJ2-7,TRBD1,-,TRBV5-1,TGCGCCAGCAGCTTGACCCGCCGGACAGGGAACGAGCAGTACTTC,CASSLTRRTGNEQYF
TRBJ2-1,-,-,TRBV29-1,TGCAGCGTTGAAGGAGGCCGAGACATCTCCTACAATGAGCAGTTCTTC,CSVEGGRDISYNEQFF
TRBJ2-7,-,-,TRBV28,TGTGCCAGCAGTTTGTTTCGGCGGGATAAGCAGTACTTC,CASSLFRRDKQYF
TRBJ2-3,TRBD2,-,TRBV7-2,TGTGCCAGCAGCTTAAGCACTAGCGCCTCCCATACGCAGTATTTT,CASSLSTSASHTQYF
TRBJ2-1,-,few,TRBV7-3,TGTGCCAGCAGCTTAAGTCTATTCAATGAGCAGTTCTTC,CASSLSLFNEQFF
TRBJ2-5,TRBD2,-,TRBV4-3,TGCGCCAGCAGCCCGCGGACTAGCGGACTAACGGCCCAGTACTTC,CASSPRTSGLTAQYF
TRBJ1-1,-,many,TRBV12-3/TRBV12-4,TGTGCCAGCAGTTCTGGGAGGAGCCAAGCTTTCTTT,CASSSGRSQAFF
TRBJ1-1,-,few,TRBV20-1,TGCAGTGTATGGCGGGGCTCAGCTGAAGCTTTCTTT,CSVWRGSAEAFF
TRBJ2-1,-,many,TRBV5-1,TGCGCCAGCAGCTTGGGGCAGGGGCACAATGAGCAGTTCTTC,CASSLGQGHNEQFF
TRBJ2-2,TRBD1,many,TRBV25-1,TGTGCCAGCAGGGGACAGCAAGCGAACACCGGGGAGCTGTTTTTT,CASRGQQANTGELFF
TRBJ2-1,-,-,TRBV5-1,TGCGCCAGCAGGACGGCGGAAGAGAATGAGCAGTTCTTC,CASRTAEENEQFF
TRBJ2-5,TRBD2,-,TRBV3-1,TGTGCCAGCAGCCAAGACCTGACGGGGGGGCAAGGAGAGACCCAGTACTTC,CASSQDLTGGQGETQYF
TRBJ1-3,-,once,TRBV7-8,TGTGCCAGCAGCCCCCGGGTCCATTCACCGGGGGCTGGAAACACCATATATTTT,CASSPRVHSPGAGNTIYF
TRBJ1-2,-,-,TRBV11-2,TGTGCCAGCAGCTTAGATAGGCCGGTCAACTATGGCTACACCTTC,CASSLDRPVNYGYTF
TRBJ1-3,-,-,TRBV29-1,TGCAGCGTTGAGACATGGTCTGGAAACACCATATATTTT,CSVETWSGNTIYF
TRBJ1-1,-,many,TRBV7-3,TGTGCCAGCAGCTTAACGTCGGGGGCTGAAGCTTTCTTT,CASSLTSGAEAFF
TRBJ2-3,-,few,TRBV29-1,TGCAGCGTTCTGGGGGACTCCGGTACAGATACGCAGTATTTT,CSVLGDSGTDTQYF
TRBJ2-7,-,few,TRBV27,TGTGCCAGCAGCCCTCTTCTCTCCTACGAGCAGTACTTC,CASSPLLSYEQYF
TRBJ2-7,TRBD2,many,TRBV10-3,TGTGCCATCAGCGGACTAGCGGGAGTATCCGAGCAGTACTTC,CAISGLAGVSEQYF
TRBJ2-2,-,-,TRBV29-1,TGCAGCGTTGAAGTCGGGACGAACACCGGGGAGCTGTTTTTT,CSVEVGTNTGELFF
TRBJ2-1,TRBD2,many,TRBV27,TGTGCCAGCAGTTCACTAGCGGGAGGGCGAAATGAGCAGTTCTTC,CASSSLAGGRNEQFF
TRBJ1-1,-,many,TRBV7-9,TGTGCCAGCAGCTTAGACACACCCTACACTGAAGCTTTCTTT,CASSLDTPYTEAFF
TRBJ2-2,-,many,TRBV28,TGTGCCAGCAGGCGAGGTGGAGCAGGGGATACCGGGGAGCTGTTTTTT,CASRRGGAGDTGELFF
TRBJ2-1,TRBD2,few,TRBV20-1,TGCAGTGCTCAACGACTAGCGGGAGGGCCCAGTGAGCAGTTCTTC,CSAQRLAGGPSEQFF
TRBJ2-7,-,-,TRBV6-2/TRBV6-3,TGTGCCAGCAGTTACATGGTCCCCCAGTCGGGCGAGCAGTACTTC,CASSYMVPQSGEQYF
TRBJ2-7,-,few,TRBV19,TGTGCCAGTAGTATAGTCGGCGGTCCCACCTACGAGCAGTACTTC,CASSIVGGPTYEQYF
TRBJ2-4,TRBD2,-,TRBV28,TGTGCCAGCAGTTTACGGCTAGCGGGACTAGCCAAAAACATTCAGTACTTC,CASSLRLAGLAKNIQYF
TRBJ2-7,-,-,TRBV9,TGTGCCAGCAGCGTAGGTGTTGGCCCTGCCGAGCAGTACTTC,CASSVGVGPAEQYF
TRBJ2-7,-,-,TRBV4-2,TGTGCCAGCAGCCAAGAAGGTCCAAGGGAGCAGTACTTC,CASSQEGPREQYF
TRBJ2-7,TRBD1,-,TRBV12-3/TRBV12-4,TGTGCCAGCCAACAGGGGGCAAGGGAGCAGTACTTC,CASQQGAREQYF
TRBJ2-7,-,few,TRBV12-3/TRBV12-4,TGTGCCAGCAGTTTAGGGATCCCGTTGGCAGCCGAATCCTACGAGCAGTACTTC,CASSLGIPLAAESYEQYF
TRBJ2-7,-,many,TRBV6-5,TGTGCCAGCAGTTCTCCGACACTAAGCTCCTACGAGCAGTACTTC,CASSSPTLSSYEQYF
TRBJ2-1,TRBD2,-,TRBV7-2,TGTGCCAGCAGCGTTAGCGGGAGAACCAATGAGCAGTTCTTC,CASSVSGRTNEQFF
TRBJ2-7,-,few,TRBV19,TGTGCCAGTAGTATATACCCGGACGGCTCCTACGCAGAGCAGTACTTC,CASSIYPDGSYAEQYF
TRBJ2-3,-,-,TRBV3-1,TGTGCCAGCAGCCAGCTGGGCGGGAACCTGTATTTT,CASSQLGGNLYF
TRBJ2-2,TRBD2,many,TRBV29-1,TGCAGCGGACGACTAGCGGAGGATACCGGGGAGCTGTTTTTT,CSGRLAEDTGELFF
TRBJ2-7,TRBD2,once,TRBV20-1,TGCAGTGCTAGGGGACAGGGAGCGGGACTAGCGGGATATGAGCAGTACTTC,CSARGQGAGLAGYEQYF
TRBJ1-6,-,many,TRBV7-6,TGTGCCAGCAGCTTAGCGCGGGTAGGGGCCATGAATTCACCCCTCCACTTT,CASSLARVGAMNSPLHF
TRBJ2-3,TRBD2,-,TRBV9,TGTGCCAGCAGCGTAGCAGCGGGAGGTGATACGCAGTATTTT,CASSVAAGGDTQYF
TRBJ2-1,-,few,TRBV15,TGTGCCACCAGCCCAGGGGGACTTTACTACAATGAGCAGTTCTTC,CATSPGGLYYNEQFF
TRBJ2-1,TRBD2,few,TRBV10-2,TGCGCCAGTTCTGTTCCGGGACTAGCAGACAATGAGCAGTTCTTC,CASSVPGLADNEQFF
TRBJ2-1,TRBD2,-,TRBV6-2/TRBV6-3,TGTGCCAGCAGTTACTCGGTTACGTGGCTAGCGGATTTTAGCTCCTACAATGAGCAGTTCTTC,CASSYSVTWLADFSSYNEQFF
TRBJ2-7,TRBD2,few,TRBV7-2,TGTGCCAGCAGTCCACTAGCGTACTCCTACGAGCAGTACTTC,CASSPLAYSYEQYF